Presented here are 20 T cell receptor beta chains from one specimen sequenced in a study of regulatory T cells in long-lasting Graves disease. Sample time point: persistent/refractory GD, antithyroid drugs over 5 years with positive TRAb. PBMCs were the source of the RNA used for TCR sequencing. Researchers made TCR beta libraries by using iRepertoire HTBI primers and running Arm-PCR on CDR3 regions. MiXCR was run by TCRdb on the multiplex PCR reads, yielding one entry per CDR3 protein. The data show about 400,000 distinct CDR3 sequences, around 21% seen once. This specimen was peripheral blood mononuclear cells (PBMCs), taken when the disease was refractory, from a patient treated with antithyroid drugs. These TCRs come from a female donor with Graves disease.

This clonotype was observed many times. The V and J genes are TRBV7-8 and TRBJ2-5, with 8 bases fitting TRBD2. Germline values: CDR1 SGHVS, CDR2 FQNEAQ. V was clipped by 3 bases and J by 2 bases; unmatched bases: 8. The CDR3 extends over 16 amino acids. CDR3 residues: CASSFQAGGWQETQYF. The DNA of the CDR3 is TGTGCCAGCAGCTTTCAGGCGGGAGGATGGCAAGAGACCCAGTACTTC.

This clonotype has ten or more counts. This chain uses TRBV6-5 with TRBJ2-7, with D unresolved. Germline V lookup: CDR1 MNHEY, CDR2 SVGAGI. The CDR3 is 11 residues long. Trimming took off 4 bases at V and 3 bases at J, with 4 bases between the two ends. The CDR3 nucleotides are TGTGCCAGCAGTTTCCACTACGAGCAGTACTTC. Its protein product is CASSFHYEQYF.

For this clonotype: Just one base apart from a much larger clone, this may be a read error. V is TRBV11-2 and J is TRBJ2-7; no reliable D call. The CDR3 sequence is 13 residues long. Germline V gives CDR1 SGHAT, CDR2 FQNNGV. The DNA of the CDR3 is TGTGCCAGCAGCTTAGATCTTGGTGTGAAACGAGACTTC. It translates to CASSLDLGVKRDF.

The chain employs TRBV30 and TRBJ2-7; 7 positions agree with TRBD2. Per the germline V gene, CDR1 is GTSNPN and CDR2 is SVGIG (reference sequence). V lost 7 bases, J lost 0 bases, and 3 bases stayed unmatched. The CDR3 covers 12 residues. The CDR3 coding sequence is TGTGCCTTTTGGACTAGCTCCTACGAGCAGTACTTC. It encodes CAFWTSSYEQYF.

The chain uses TRBV5-6 and TRBJ1-1; maybe TRBD1 (6 bases). Germline lookup yields CDR1 SGHDT and CDR2 YYEEEE. V shed 4 bases and J shed 1 base, with 11 bases lying between them. The CDR3 has 14 residues. CDR3 in DNA: TGTGCCAGCAGCGTTCCGGACAGGAACACTGAAGCTTTCTTT. Translated, it gives CASSVPDRNTEAFF.

The table lists this clonotype with many counts. This chain uses TRBV2 with TRBJ1-1, with 11 bases matching TRBD1. The germline CDR1 and CDR2 sequences are SNHLY and FYNNEI. This CDR3 contains 16 residues. J gave up 6 bases and V 10 bases, and 16 bases lay outside the gene matches. The CDR3 sequence: CATSEDRGRSWSEAFF. The CDR3 DNA reads as TGTGCCACGTCGGAGGACAGGGGGCGTAGTTGGTCTGAAGCTTTCTTT.

This clonotype came up many times. This chain links TRBV6-1 with TRBJ2-4, with D possibly being TRBD1 (6 bases). This CDR3 contains 14 residues. Germline-derived CDR1 and CDR2 are MNHNS and SASEGT. V shed 6 bases and J shed 0 bases, with 9 bases lying between them. Written as DNA, the CDR3 is TGTGCCAGCAGGGACAGTCTAGCCAAAAACATTCAGTACTTC. This codes for CASRDSLAKNIQYF.

This clonotype came up many times. The gene calls are TRBV28 and TRBJ1-1; D is undetermined. V was pared by 3 bases and J by 5 bases, with 7 bases between. Germline V gene sequence: CDR1 MDHEN, CDR2 SYDVKM. There are 12 residues in the CDR3. The CDR3 spells CASSLGWTEAFF. Written as DNA, the CDR3 is TGTGCCAGCAGTTTGGGATGGACTGAAGCTTTCTTT.

This clonotype has a count of ten or more. The genes are TRBV2 and TRBJ1-1; D remains unclear. The CDR3 has 12 amino acids. V was cut by 1 base and J by 4 bases, with 4 bases left in between. Germline V CDR1 and CDR2: SNHLY, FYNNEI. The CDR3 nucleotides are TGTGCCAGCAGTGAAGGGATCACTGAAGCTTTCTTT. Protein sequence: CASSEGITEAFF. Complete variable domain (other parts from reference TRBV2 and TRBJ1-1): EPEVTQTPSHQVTQMGQEVILRCVPISNHLYFYWYRQILGQKVEFLVSFYNNEISEKSEIFDDQFSVERPDGSNFTLKIRSTKLEDSAMYFCASSEGITEAFFGQGTRLTVV.

V usage is TRBV19 and J usage is TRBJ2-7; D assignment may be TRBD1 or TRBD2 (5 bases each). The CDR3 contains 14 residues. The V gene lost 3 bases and the J gene lost 9 bases, with 18 bases spanning the gap. Per germline, CDR1 LNHDA and CDR2 SQIVND (reference sequence). CDR3 coding DNA: TGTGCCAGTAGTATCGGGACGGTGCTCGAGGGGCAGTACTTC. Translating it yields CASSIGTVLEGQYF. The whole variable domain, filled in from reference TRBV19 and TRBJ2-7, reads DGGITQSPKYLFRKEGQNVTLSCEQNLNHDAMYWYRQDPGQGLRLIYYSQIVNDFQKGDIAEGYSVSREKKESFPLTVTSAQKNPTAFYLCASSIGTVLEGQYFGPGTRLTVT.

A note on this clonotype: Compared with germline, one end of the junction differs, possibly owing to a read error. This chain joins TRBV28 and TRBJ2-7; TRBD1 aligns across 7 bases. CDR1 is MDHEN and CDR2 is SYDVKM in the germline V gene. The CDR3 totals 15 residues. CDR3 nucleotides: TGCGCCAGCAGCCAAAACCCCTCACAGGGGCGCGAGCAGTACTTC. Protein: CASSQNPSQGREQYF.

This clonotype was counted many times. The chain joins TRBV12-3 or TRBV12-4 to TRBJ2-5; D perhaps matches TRBD1 (6 bases). Trimming left V 1 base short and J 5 bases short, with 14 bases between. This CDR3 is 15 amino acids long. CDR3 amino acids: CASSLERGSRETQYF. The CDR3 coding sequence is TGTGCCAGCAGTTTAGAGAGGGGGAGCCGGGAGACCCAGTACTTC.

This clonotype appeared a few times. This chain joins TRBV6-5 and TRBJ1-2; a possible D gene is TRBD1 (6 bases). Trimming stripped 4 bases from V and 7 bases from J, with 16 bases between. The CDR3 is 14 amino acids. Germline-derived CDR1 and CDR2 are MNHEY and SVGAGI. The DNA for the CDR3 is TGTGCCAGCAGTTTCTCCGGGACAAATCTTGGCTACACCTTC. This sequence encodes CASSFSGTNLGYTF.

V and J are TRBV28 and TRBJ2-1; D assignment may be TRBD1 or TRBD2 (6 bases each). From germline, CDR1 is MDHEN and CDR2 SYDVKM. V was cut by 7 bases and J by 7 bases, with 17 bases left in between. CDR3 length: 14 amino acids. Here the CDR3 reads CASTIGGSQNEQFF. The DNA for the CDR3 is TGTGCCAGCACCATAGGGGGGAGCCAAAATGAGCAGTTCTTC.

The chain links TRBV6-1 to TRBJ2-1; 15 nucleotides agree with TRBD2. V trimming: 6 bases; J trimming: 12 bases; junction bases outside the gene matches: 15. This CDR3 contains 17 residues. Germline-derived CDR1 and CDR2 are MNHNS and SASEGT. This chain's CDR3 is CASRGQGGLAGGPTQFF. CDR3 nucleotides: TGTGCCAGCAGGGGACAGGGGGGACTAGCGGGAGGCCCTACGCAGTTCTTC.

This clonotype was counted only a few times. The V call is TRBV14, the J call TRBJ1-1; D unresolved. The germline V gene has CDR1 SGHDN and CDR2 FVKESK. V lost 9 bases and J 0 bases, leaving 8 bases between the germline ends. The CDR3 covers 12 residues. The CDR3 here is CARDGLNTEAFF. The CDR3 DNA follows: TGTGCCAGGGACGGGTTGAACACTGAAGCTTTCTTT.

This clonotype was observed a handful of times. This rearrangement joins TRBV27 to TRBJ2-3; tentatively, D is TRBD1 (5 bases). The V gene's germline CDR1 is MNHEY and CDR2 SMNVEV (reference sequence). The CDR3 consists of 17 residues. V was cut by 5 bases and J by 6 bases, with 24 bases left in between. CDR3 residues: CASSPDRWTQSYDTQYF. As DNA, the CDR3 is TGTGCCAGCAGTCCCGACCGGTGGACACAATCCTACGATACGCAGTATTTT.

This clonotype was counted at least ten times. CDR3 loop: CAWSVVRRLDDTGELFF. The CDR3 nucleotides are TGTGCCTGGAGTGTTGTCAGGCGCCTAGACGACACCGGGGAGCTGTTTTTT. The J gene is TRBJ2-2, the V gene TRBV30; no reliable D call. This CDR3 spans 17 amino acids. Germline CDR1 reads GTSNPN; CDR2 reads SVGIG (reference sequence). With 0 bases removed from V and 3 bases from J, the gap between germline ends came to 17 bases.

The rearrangement links TRBV3-1 to TRBJ2-7; D remains unclear. Between the trimmed V and J ends, which lost 1 base and 7 bases, there was a span of 11 bases. Germline V lookup: CDR1 LGHDT, CDR2 YNNKEL (reference sequence). This CDR3 is 13 amino acids long. In DNA form, the CDR3 reads TGTGCCAGCAGCCAAGCAGGTCTTCGGGAGCAGTACTTC. Protein product: CASSQAGLREQYF.

The chain carries TRBV27 and TRBJ1-2; the D gene is possibly TRBD1 (6 bases). Looked up from germline, CDR1 is MNHEY and CDR2 is SMNVEV (reference sequence). V lost 3 bases, J lost 3 bases, and 14 bases lay in between. The CDR3 runs to 15 residues. The CDR3 loop reads CASSFKGGGHYGYTF. The CDR3 bases are TGTGCCAGCAGTTTCAAGGGGGGGGGTCACTATGGCTACACCTTC.